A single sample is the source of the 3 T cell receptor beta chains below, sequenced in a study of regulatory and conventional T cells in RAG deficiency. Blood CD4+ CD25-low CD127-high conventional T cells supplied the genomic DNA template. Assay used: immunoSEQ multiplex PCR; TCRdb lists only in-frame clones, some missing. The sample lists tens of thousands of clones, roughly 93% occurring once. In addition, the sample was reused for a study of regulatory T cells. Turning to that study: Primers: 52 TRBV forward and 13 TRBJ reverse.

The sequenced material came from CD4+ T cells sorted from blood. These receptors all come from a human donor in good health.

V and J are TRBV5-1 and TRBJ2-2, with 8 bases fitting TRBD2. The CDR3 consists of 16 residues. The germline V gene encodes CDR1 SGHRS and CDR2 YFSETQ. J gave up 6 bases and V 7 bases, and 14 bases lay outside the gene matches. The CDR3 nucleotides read TGCGCCAGCTACACGGGCGGGGGGCGCGTCTCCGGGGAGCTGTTTTTT. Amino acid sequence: CASYTGGGRVSGELFF.

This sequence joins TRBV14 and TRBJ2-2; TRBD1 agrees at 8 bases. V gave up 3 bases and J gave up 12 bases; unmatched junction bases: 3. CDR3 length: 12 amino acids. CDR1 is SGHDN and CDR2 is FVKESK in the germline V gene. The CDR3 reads CASSQDRVKLFF. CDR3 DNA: TGTGCCAGCAGCCAGGACAGGGTAAAGCTGTTTTTT.

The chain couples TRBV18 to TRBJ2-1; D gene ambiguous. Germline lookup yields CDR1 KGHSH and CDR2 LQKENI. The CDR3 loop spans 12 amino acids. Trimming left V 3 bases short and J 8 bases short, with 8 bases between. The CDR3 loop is CASSPLLYEQFF. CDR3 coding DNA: TGTGCCAGCTCACCCCTTTTATATGAGCAGTTCTTC.